This T cell receptor (beta chain) was recovered during a study of cytomegalovirus exposure and HLA in healthy donors. The PCR contained 60 Vbeta and 13 Jbeta primers. The protocol was immunoSEQ multiplex PCR, while the TCRdb copy is restricted to in-frame clones and leaves out a portion. The repertoire holds about 94,000 clones, with over 50% as singletons. General observations from the study: Cytomegalovirus association was assigned to more than 150 TCR beta chains.

Deletions cut 0 bases from V and 7 bases from J, with 10 bases between. The germline gives CDR1 SGHAT, CDR2 FQNNGV. The length of the CDR3 is 15 residues. Regarding this clone: What it recognizes is unknown.

Sequencing was performed on PBMCs. This chain joins TRBV11-2 and TRBJ1-6; unclear D gene. This TCR derives from a man aged 25-45 years in good health and CMV-seronegative. CDR3 region: CASSLDRERNSPLHF. The CDR3 coding sequence is TGTGCCAGCAGCTTAGATCGGGAGAGAAATTCACCCCTCCACTTT.